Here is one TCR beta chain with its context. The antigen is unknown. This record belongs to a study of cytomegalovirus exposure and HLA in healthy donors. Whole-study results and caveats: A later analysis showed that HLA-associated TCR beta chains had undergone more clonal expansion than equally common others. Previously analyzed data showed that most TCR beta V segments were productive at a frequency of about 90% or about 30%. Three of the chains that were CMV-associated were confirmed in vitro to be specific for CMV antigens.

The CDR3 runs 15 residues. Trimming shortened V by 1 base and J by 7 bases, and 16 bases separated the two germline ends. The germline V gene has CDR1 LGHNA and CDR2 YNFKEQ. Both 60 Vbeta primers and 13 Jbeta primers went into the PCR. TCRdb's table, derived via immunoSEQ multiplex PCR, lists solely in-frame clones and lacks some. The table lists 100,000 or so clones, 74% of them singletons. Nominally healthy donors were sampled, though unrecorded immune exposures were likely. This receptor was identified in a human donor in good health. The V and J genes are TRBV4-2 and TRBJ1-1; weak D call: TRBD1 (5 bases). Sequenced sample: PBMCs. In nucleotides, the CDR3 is TGTGCCAGCAGCCAAGGTGACAGAGATAAACTTGAAGCTTTCTTT. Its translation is CASSQGDRDKLEAFF.